The 21 T cell receptor beta chains given below trace back to one sample, sequenced in a study of beta chain features in type 1 diabetes (dated by TCRdb to 2017 to 2018). Study-wide findings and limitations: In all four CD4+ subsets, TCRB CDR3 length was moderately but significantly shorter in type 1 diabetes patients.

These receptors lack a known antigen. Libraries were built with the immunoSEQ multiplex PCR assay. The High Capacity cDNA Reverse Transcription Kit was used to reverse transcribe all of the isolated RNA, meaning that expressed TCRB transcripts were what got sequenced. Imported from immuneACCESS, the table was reduced by TCRdb to in-frame sequences with V and J called. These copies leave out some clones; in studies compared against another copy, an unresolved V gene accounts for under half, and the cause of the remainder is not known. The sample table contains around 690,000 clones; only one count was recorded for approximately 13% of them. The ten largest clones take up about 0.11% of the sample. Sequencing was done on a sample of naive CD4+ T cells from blood. The cell subset or site label, as the study defines it: true naive CD4+ T cells. The receptors originated from a man in his thirties or forties with type 1 diabetes.

This chain joins TRBV29-1 and TRBJ2-5; D may be TRBD1 (5 bases). The CDR3 covers 12 residues. Per germline, CDR1 SQVTM and CDR2 ANQGSEA. V lost 7 bases to trimming and J lost 5 bases, with 14 bases between them. This chain's CDR3 is CSGWAAGETQYF. In nucleotides, the CDR3 is TGCAGCGGTTGGGCAGCAGGGGAGACCCAGTACTTC.

This chain connects TRBV18 to TRBJ2-7; 7 bases are a match to TRBD1. This CDR3 contains 15 residues. J gave up 6 bases and V 2 bases, and 10 bases lay outside the gene matches. CDR1 is KGHSH and CDR2 is LQKENI in the germline V gene. CDR3 region: CASSPGMSGTAEQYF. CDR3 in DNA: TGTGCCAGCTCACCAGGTATGTCCGGGACAGCCGAGCAGTACTTC.

This clone turned up a few times. This sequence joins TRBV4-1 and TRBJ2-7; 7 bases map to TRBD1. V was clipped by 9 bases and J by 0 bases; unmatched bases: 5. The CDR3 is 13 residues long. Germline V lookup: CDR1 MGHRA, CDR2 YSYEKL. CDR3 loop: CASGTEYSYEQYF. CDR3 DNA sequence: TGCGCCAGTGGGACAGAGTACTCCTACGAGCAGTACTTC.

The chain recombines TRBV19 with TRBJ2-4, with 7 bases matching TRBD1. From germline, CDR1 is LNHDA and CDR2 SQIVND (reference sequence). The junction had 3 bases not matched to a gene; V was cut back by 4 bases and J by 6 bases. The CDR3 runs to 13 residues. Written as DNA, the CDR3 is TGTGCCAGTAGTAAGGGACAGATAAACATTCAGTACTTC. This translates into CASSKGQINIQYF.

This clone was seen a few times. The chain couples TRBV10-3 to TRBJ2-5, with 11 bases fitting TRBD2. The J segment lost 2 bases and the V segment lost 5 bases, leaving 4 bases of the junction unmatched. Per germline, CDR1 ENHRY and CDR2 SYGVKD. This CDR3 spans 15 amino acids. CDR3 DNA sequence: TGTGCCATCAGTTTGGGACTAGCGGTACAAGAGACCCAGTACTTC. Translated, it gives CAISLGLAVQETQYF.

The chain recombines TRBV6-5 with TRBJ2-7; 9 bases fit TRBD1. Germline lookup yields CDR1 MNHEY and CDR2 SVGAGI. V was pared by 0 bases and J by 3 bases, with 6 bases of the junction left unmatched. The CDR3 sequence is 16 residues long. CDR3 sequence (DNA): TGTGCCAGCAGTTACTCGGCCGGGACAGGGATCTACGAGCAGTACTTC. Translation: CASSYSAGTGIYEQYF.

In the case of this clone: Other DNA sequences from this sample encode an identical CDR3 as well. The rearrangement uses TRBV9 and TRBJ1-4; the D is unclear. CDR1 SGDLS and CDR2 YYNGEE come from the germline V gene. This CDR3 has 14 residues. The V gene lost 4 bases and the J gene lost 3 bases, with 10 bases spanning the gap. The CDR3 DNA follows: TGTGCCAGCAGCCCACCCGCTCCTAATGAAAAACTGTTTTTT. It codes for CASSPPAPNEKLFF.

This chain links TRBV9 with TRBJ1-2; D might be TRBD1 (6 bases). V was pared by 2 bases and J by 4 bases, with 15 bases between. The CDR3 runs 15 residues. CDR1 is SGDLS, CDR2 YYNGEE, per germline. CDR3 region: CASSVPYTGFYGYTF. CDR3 sequence (DNA): TGTGCCAGCAGCGTGCCTTATACAGGGTTCTATGGCTACACCTTC.

This clone was seen a few times. The CDR3 nucleotides read TGTGCCATCAGTGCCGGACAGGGTTCGGAGGAAGATGGCTACACCTTC. Translating it yields CAISAGQGSEEDGYTF. The chain has TRBV10-3 and TRBJ1-2; 8 positions agree with TRBD1. From germline, CDR1 is ENHRY and CDR2 SYGVKD. The CDR3 totals 16 residues. V dropped 4 bases and J dropped 6; count of bases not matched to a gene: 13.

This clone was recorded a few times. The chain combines TRBV9 with TRBJ1-1; D gene uncertain. The CDR3 has 14 amino acids. Per germline, CDR1 SGDLS and CDR2 YYNGEE. V was shortened by 4 bases and J by 1 base, with 11 bases between the two germline ends. The CDR3 here is CASSRFDSNTEAFF. The CDR3 DNA sequence: TGTGCCAGCAGCCGTTTCGATTCGAACACTGAAGCTTTCTTT.

The genes are TRBV7-2 and TRBJ2-3; the D gene is possibly TRBD2 (6 bases). The germline V gene encodes CDR1 SGHTA and CDR2 FQGNSA. The CDR3 is 16 amino acids. With 5 bases removed from V and 4 bases from J, the gap between germline ends came to 19 bases. CDR3 amino acids: CASSPPSAYGADTQYF. Written as DNA, the CDR3 is TGTGCCAGCAGCCCCCCTAGCGCCTACGGGGCAGATACGCAGTATTTT.

The chain employs TRBV25-1 and TRBJ2-1; 10 bases fit TRBD2. V was pared by 10 bases and J by 4 bases, with 7 bases of the junction left unmatched. CDR1 MGHDK and CDR2 SYGVNS come from the germline V gene. The CDR3 runs 14 residues. The CDR3 here is CATSDSGGYNEQFF. CDR3 in DNA: TGTGCCACCTCCGATAGCGGGGGGTACAATGAGCAGTTCTTC.

This clone showed up just a few times. The rearrangement links TRBV7-2 to TRBJ2-7; TRBD2 is a possible D gene (6 bases). V was pared by 1 base and J by 4 bases, with 14 bases between. The CDR3 covers 15 residues. Germline V gives CDR1 SGHTA, CDR2 FQGNSA. The CDR3 DNA reads as TGTGCCAGCAGCTTAGGTGGGGGGTCGTGGTACGAGCAGTACTTC. Translating it yields CASSLGGGSWYEQYF.

The rearrangement joins TRBV10-3 to TRBJ2-1, with D hard to call. Germline assignment: CDR1 ENHRY and CDR2 SYGVKD. The CDR3 runs 13 residues. Trimming stripped 10 bases from V and 3 bases from J, with 13 bases between. In nucleotides, the CDR3 is TGTGCCACAGAGGACGGCTACTACAATGAGCAGTTCTTC. Protein product: CATEDGYYNEQFF.

The chain uses TRBV7-9 and TRBJ1-6; D gene ambiguous. With 1 base removed from V and 9 bases from J, the gap between germline ends came to 4 bases. Germline CDR1 is SEHNR and CDR2 is FQNEAQ (reference sequence). This CDR3 is built from 12 residues. CDR3 sequence: CASSLGPSPLHF. Here the CDR3 DNA reads TGTGCCAGCAGCTTAGGCCCTTCACCCCTCCACTTT.

The chain links TRBV5-1 to TRBJ2-3; 8 positions agree with TRBD2. CDR1 is SGHRS, CDR2 YFSETQ, per germline. The CDR3 sequence is 14 residues long. Unmatched junction bases numbered 4, after V lost 4 bases and J lost 3 bases. This CDR3 reads CASSRPSGTDTQYF. CDR3 DNA sequence: TGCGCCAGCAGCCGGCCTAGCGGGACAGATACGCAGTATTTT.

The CDR3 DNA is TGCGCCAGCAGCTTGAATACCGGGACAGGGGTCCAGACCCAGTACTTC. Residues: CASSLNTGTGVQTQYF. This chain uses TRBV5-1 with TRBJ2-5; 10 bases fit TRBD1. V gave up 1 base and J gave up 6 bases; unmatched junction bases: 9. This CDR3 spans 16 amino acids. Germline lookup yields CDR1 SGHRS and CDR2 YFSETQ.

The V gene is TRBV5-6, the J gene TRBJ1-1; TRBD1 might be the D (5 bases). The CDR3 length is 12 residues. The V gene's germline CDR1 is SGHDT and CDR2 YYEEEE. V lost 1 base and J lost 11, with 12 bases in between. The CDR3: CASSLKRAGAFF. In nucleotides, the CDR3 is TGTGCCAGCAGCTTGAAGAGGGCAGGGGCTTTCTTT.

This clone was observed a few times. This chain connects TRBV6-1 to TRBJ2-5; TRBD2 matches at 8 bases. The CDR3 length is 13 residues. Germline V gene sequence: CDR1 MNHNS, CDR2 SASEGT. V gave up 6 bases and J gave up 2 bases; unmatched junction bases: 2. In DNA form, the CDR3 reads TGTGCCAGCAGGGAGCGGGGGCAAGAGACCCAGTACTTC. Amino acid sequence: CASRERGQETQYF.

A few counts support this clone. The chain is built from TRBV5-1 and TRBJ2-1; a weak D match, TRBD1 (6 bases). Trimming cost V 0 bases and J 7 bases, with 14 bases left between them. Germline CDR1 SGHRS, CDR2 YFSETQ. CDR3 length: 15 amino acids. DNA for the CDR3: TGCGCCAGCAGCTTGGGAGAGACAGGTCTTAATGAGCAGTTCTTC. Translation: CASSLGETGLNEQFF. Full variable domain (remainder filled in from reference TRBV5-1 and TRBJ2-1): KAGVTQTPRYLIKTRGQQVTLSCSPISGHRSVSWYQQTPGQGLQFLFEYFSETQRNKGNFPGRFSGRQFSNSRSEMNVSTLELGDSALYLCASSLGETGLNEQFFGPGTRLTVL.

The chain has TRBV5-1 and TRBJ2-3, with TRBD1 matching 7 bases. Germline V gene lookup returns CDR1 SGHRS and CDR2 YFSETQ. Trimming at V came to 4 bases and at J to 1 base, leaving 9 bases not matched to a gene. This CDR3 is 16 amino acids long. In DNA form, the CDR3 reads TGCGCCAGCAGCCTGGGGACAGTTGGTGGCACAGATACGCAGTATTTT. Encoded protein: CASSLGTVGGTDTQYF.